This is a list of T cell receptor beta chains from one sample in a study of memory CD8 T cells in hepatitis C reinfection. The assay was immunoSEQ multiplex PCR, and TCRdb's table has in-frame clones only and misses some. The sample gives 50,000 or so clones, roughly 89% of which show up once; over 0.95% is in the top ten. The sample consisted of naive CD8+ T cells sorted from blood. The receptors derive from a man aged 18-30 years with hepatitis C virus infection. CDR3s include the opening cysteine and the closing phenylalanine or tryptophan. The D gene is left open where the match is weak. Part of the rows lack a size; the others show once, few, many or a class for expanded clones.

J gene,clone size,CDR3 length,V gene,D gene,CDR3 DNA,CDR3 protein
TRBJ1-1,-,18,TRBV4-1,TRBD1,TGCGCCAGCAGCCAAGATCGTATGGACAGGGGACCGAACACTGAAGCTTTCTTT,CASSQDRMDRGPNTEAFF
TRBJ2-5,once,14,TRBV27,-,TGTGCCAGCAGTTCTCGAGATGTCCAAGAGACCCAGTACTTC,CASSSRDVQETQYF
TRBJ2-6,-,15,TRBV6-1,-,TGTGCCAGCAGTGAAAAGAGAGATGGGGCCAACGTCCTGACTTTC,CASSEKRDGANVLTF
TRBJ1-1,-,14,TRBV19,-,TGTGCCAGTAGTTCCGGCGGGGGCGCGACTGAAGCTTTCTTT,CASSSGGGATEAFF
TRBJ2-1,-,14,TRBV6-5,-,TGTGCCAGCAGTTACTCGAGTGGTCCACAGGAGCAGTTCTTC,CASSYSSGPQEQFF
TRBJ2-2,-,14,TRBV6-5,-,TGTGCCAGCACCAGGGCAGGGAACACCGGGGAGCTGTTTTTT,CASTRAGNTGELFF
TRBJ2-7,once,14,TRBV27,TRBD1,TGTGCCAGCCATGGGACAGGCCGATTCCACGAGCAGTACTTC,CASHGTGRFHEQYF
TRBJ2-3,-,13,TRBV27,-,TGTGCCAGCAGTTTAGCGGGCACAGATACGCAGTATTTT,CASSLAGTDTQYF
TRBJ2-1,-,16,TRBV4-1,TRBD2,TGCGCCAGCAGACCCCCCTCAGCGGGAGCACATAATGAGCAGTTCTTC,CASRPPSAGAHNEQFF
TRBJ2-6,-,16,TRBV5-1,-,TGCGCCAGCAGCTGGACAGCGAACTCTGGGGCCAACGTCCTGACTTTC,CASSWTANSGANVLTF
TRBJ2-5,-,14,TRBV4-1,TRBD1,TGCGCCAGCAGCCCCGGACAGGGCAGAGAGACCCAGTACTTC,CASSPGQGRETQYF
TRBJ1-2,-,14,TRBV2,-,TGTGCCACTGGGGGGGTTCCCCCTAACTATGGCTACACCTTC,CATGGVPPNYGYTF
TRBJ1-5,-,16,TRBV7-9,TRBD1,TGTGCCAGCAGCTGGGGACAGGGGGCAAGCAATCAGCCCCAGCATTTT,CASSWGQGASNQPQHF
TRBJ1-2,-,15,TRBV4-1,-,TGCGCCAGCAGCCAAGAATGGGTAGCTTCCTATGGCTACACCTTC,CASSQEWVASYGYTF
TRBJ2-7,once,15,TRBV19,TRBD1,TGTGCCAGTAGCACAATGGACAGGGGGGGGGACGAGCAGTACTTC,CASSTMDRGGDEQYF
TRBJ2-2,-,14,TRBV6-4,TRBD1,TGTGCCAGCAGTGACGGACAGGACACCGGGGAGCTGTTTTTT,CASSDGQDTGELFF
TRBJ2-1,-,16,TRBV4-3,TRBD2,TGCGCCAGCAGCCAAGATCGGAGCGGGGTCTACAATGAGCAGTTCTTC,CASSQDRSGVYNEQFF
TRBJ2-2,-,15,TRBV13,-,TGTGCCAGCAGCTTAGCGGGAGAAGCCACCGGGGAGCTGTTTTTT,CASSLAGEATGELFF
TRBJ1-1,-,16,TRBV12-5,TRBD1,TGTGCTAGTGGCCTTAGGGACAGGGGCATGAACACTGAAGCTTTCTTT,CASGLRDRGMNTEAFF
TRBJ2-2,-,15,TRBV7-9,TRBD1,TGTGCCAGCAGCAGCCGGGACAGGAACACCGGGGAGCTGTTTTTT,CASSSRDRNTGELFF
TRBJ1-2,-,12,TRBV6-1,TRBD1,TGTGCCAGCAGACAGGGGGTGATCGGCTACACCTTC,CASRQGVIGYTF
TRBJ2-7,-,14,TRBV7-8,-,TGTGCCAGCAGCTTAGCCGGGAGCTCCAACGAGCAGTACTTC,CASSLAGSSNEQYF
TRBJ1-3,-,16,TRBV7-9,TRBD1,TGTGCCAGCAGCCAGACAGGGGGGTCCTCTGGAAACACCATATATTTT,CASSQTGGSSGNTIYF
TRBJ2-1,-,15,TRBV9,TRBD1,TGTGCCAGCAGCGTAGATGGACAGGGGCAGGATGAGCAGTTCTTC,CASSVDGQGQDEQFF
TRBJ1-4,few,14,TRBV4-1,TRBD1,TGCGCCAGCCGAGCTGACAGGGGGTATGAAAAACTGTTTTTT,CASRADRGYEKLFF